Many counts were recorded for the clone carrying this TCR beta chain. Its antigen is not identified. This same CDR3 is encoded by further DNA sequences in the sample. This record belongs to a study of metastatic and nonmetastatic thyroid tumors. Turning to the study itself: Patients with malignant and benign thyroid disease provided blood and tumor or nodule tissue, whose repertoires were compared. General study results and limits: Patients with malignant thyroid tumors reportedly had significantly higher TCR beta diversity than those with benign nodules, in blood and tumor.

Original data processing: Using the CDR3 differences seen across clinicopathological groups, the authors built a distant-metastasis classifier for papillary thyroid cancer, which was meant to discriminate distant-metastatic patients. TCRdb redid the clone calls on the PCR reads using MiXCR. TCRdb, rather than the study authors, made the V and J calls. The profile shows around 20,000 clones, roughly 15% of them singletons. None of the patients had undergone any treatment ahead of thyroid surgery. This CDR3 contains 15 residues. Per germline, CDR1 SGHRS and CDR2 YFSETQ. Trimming left V 8 bases short and J 6 bases short, with 22 bases between.

The sequencing sample was made of tumor tissue. The genes are TRBV5-1 and TRBJ2-3, with D possibly matching TRBD1 (6 bases). This TCR came from a female donor with papillary thyroid cancer or a benign thyroid nodule (not recorded which). Some clones in this sample may be carry-over from other donors' samples. The CDR3 DNA follows: TGCGCCAGTAGGGGACACGGCAACACGGGGGATACGCAGTATTTT. Its protein is CASRGHGNTGDTQYF. Filled out from reference TRBV5-1 and TRBJ2-3, the complete variable domain reads KAGVTQTPRYLIKTRGQQVTLSCSPISGHRSVSWYQQTPGQGLQFLFEYFSETQRNKGNFPGRFSGRQFSNSRSEMNVSTLELGDSALYLCASRGHGNTGDTQYFGPGTRLTVL.